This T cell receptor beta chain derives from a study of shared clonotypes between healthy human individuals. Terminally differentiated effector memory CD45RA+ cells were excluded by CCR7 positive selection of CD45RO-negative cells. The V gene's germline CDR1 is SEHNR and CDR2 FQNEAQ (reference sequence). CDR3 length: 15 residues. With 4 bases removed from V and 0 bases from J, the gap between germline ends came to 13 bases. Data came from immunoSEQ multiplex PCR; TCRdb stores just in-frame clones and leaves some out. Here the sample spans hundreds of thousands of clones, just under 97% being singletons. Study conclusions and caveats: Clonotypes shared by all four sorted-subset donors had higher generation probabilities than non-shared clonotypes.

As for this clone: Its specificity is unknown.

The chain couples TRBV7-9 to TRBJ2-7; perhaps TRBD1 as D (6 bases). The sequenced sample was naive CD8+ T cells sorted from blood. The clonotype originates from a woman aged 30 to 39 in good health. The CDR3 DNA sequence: TGTGCCAGCAGCTCAACCGGGACACCCTCCTACGAGCAGTACTTC. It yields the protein CASSSTGTPSYEQYF. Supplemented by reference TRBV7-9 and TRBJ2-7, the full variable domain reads DTGVSQNPRHKITKRGQNVTFRCDPISEHNRLYWYRQTLGQGPEFLTYFQNEAQLEKSRLLSDRFSAERPKGSFSTLEIQRTEQGDSAMYLCASSSTGTPSYEQYFGPGTRLTVT.